One sample yielded the 25 T cell receptor beta chains listed below, sequenced in a study of blood T cells in healthy people across ages. The authors ran a second PCR of 7 to 11 cycles using a sample-barcoded 5' primer and a J-beta primer mix. Using its own MiXCR run on the 5' RACE reads, TCRdb lists one record per CDR3 protein. The table has about 680,000 distinct CDR3 sequences, around 48% seen once. Sequences were obtained from blood. The origin of the receptors is a woman in her sixties in good health.

This clonotype was picked up a small number of times. The V gene is TRBV7-2, the J gene TRBJ2-5; 11 bases fit TRBD2. J lost 3 bases, V lost 4 bases, and 13 bases had no gene match. The germline V gene has CDR1 SGHTA and CDR2 FQGNSA. There are 18 residues in the CDR3. The CDR3, as DNA: TGTGCCAGCAGCTCTACCCACCCCCTACTAGCGGGAGAAGAGACCCAGTACTTC. It encodes CASSSTHPLLAGEETQYF.

The gene calls are TRBV6-2 or TRBV6-3 and TRBJ1-5, with 12 bases aligning to TRBD1. CDR1 MNHEY and CDR2 SVGEGT come from the germline V gene. J gave up 5 bases and V 2 bases, and 10 bases lay outside the gene matches. CDR3 length equals 18 residues. The DNA for the CDR3 is TGTGCCAGCAGTTACCCGGGACAGGGGGCGAAGGTATATCAGCCCCAGCATTTT. This translates into CASSYPGQGAKVYQPQHF.

This clonotype was seen ten or more times. The chain carries TRBV12-3 or TRBV12-4 and TRBJ1-2; TRBD1 is a possible D gene (5 bases). Trimming shortened V by 5 bases and J by 8 bases, and 15 bases separated the two germline ends. The CDR3 runs 13 residues. The CDR3 DNA reads as TGTGCCAGCAGTCCCGCCGGGACTTTAGGCTACACCTTC. Its protein product is CASSPAGTLGYTF.

This clonotype was seen more than once but under ten times. The chain uses TRBV10-3 and TRBJ2-7; 7 positions agree with TRBD1. The germline V gene encodes CDR1 ENHRY and CDR2 SYGVKD. The CDR3 has 15 amino acids. J gave up 3 bases and V 3 bases, and 8 bases lay outside the gene matches. Here the CDR3 reads CAISDWDRKGYEQYF. DNA of the CDR3: TGTGCCATCAGTGATTGGGACAGAAAGGGCTACGAGCAGTACTTC.

This clonotype was counted at least ten times. This sequence may be a read error, since a much larger clone differs from it by one base. The CDR3 nucleotides read TGTGCCAGCAGTTCTCCCGGGACAGGGATTAAGCAGTACTTC. Translation: CASSSPGTGIKQYF. V is TRBV6-2 or TRBV6-3 and J is TRBJ2-5; TRBD1 matches 9 bases. Trimming cost V 4 bases and J 11 bases; bases outside gene matches: 11. The CDR3 has 14 amino acids. Germline CDR1 reads MNHEY; CDR2 reads SVGEGT.

This chain links TRBV12-3 or TRBV12-4 with TRBJ2-7; 9 nucleotides line up with TRBD2. The V segment lost 6 bases and the J segment 2 bases; nucleotides outside the gene matches: 5. The CDR3 contains 14 residues. The CDR3 DNA reads TGTGCCAGCAGAAGCGGGAGGACAGCCTACGAGCAGTACTTC. Amino acid sequence: CASRSGRTAYEQYF.

The chain is built from TRBV7-9 and TRBJ2-7, with no clear D. V was cut by 10 bases and J by 1 base, with 8 bases left in between. Germline V gene lookup returns CDR1 SEHNR and CDR2 FQNEAQ (reference sequence). This CDR3 is built from 11 residues. The CDR3 region is CATGNSYEQYF. In nucleotides, the CDR3 is TGTGCCACAGGTAATTCCTACGAGCAGTACTTC.

This clonotype was seen more than once but under ten times. The V gene is TRBV24-1, the J gene TRBJ2-3; 10 positions agree with TRBD1. With V trimmed by 6 bases and J by 5 bases, 4 bases remained unmatched. Germline lookup yields CDR1 KGHDR and CDR2 SFDVKD. The CDR3 extends over 14 amino acids. The CDR3 DNA sequence: TGTGCCACCAGTCCAGGACAGGGGGTAGATACGCAGTATTTT. It specifies CATSPGQGVDTQYF.

CDR3 DNA sequence: TGTGCCAGCAGCCGACGACGGGGCGGGAGTGTTCGGAGTGAGCAGTTCTTC. It specifies CASSRRRGGSVRSEQFF. The rearrangement joins TRBV7-2 to TRBJ2-1; 7 bases are shared with TRBD2. CDR3 length: 17 amino acids. The germline CDR1 and CDR2 sequences are SGHTA and FQGNSA. Trimming removed 5 bases from V and 9 bases from J; junction bases left unmatched: 19.

In this sample, this clonotype turned up a few times. The V and J genes are TRBV20-1 and TRBJ2-7; no definite D call. The CDR3 loop spans 13 amino acids. Looked up from germline, CDR1 is DFQATT and CDR2 is SNEGSKA (reference sequence). The V end was cut by 4 bases, the J end by 4 bases, with 14 bases between. CDR3 DNA: TGCAGTGCTACTAGAGAGTTGATTTACGAGCAGTACTTC. The encoded protein is CSATRELIYEQYF.

This clonotype appeared a few times. This chain links TRBV5-1 with TRBJ2-7, with TRBD1 identical over 8 bases. The germline V gene encodes CDR1 SGHRS and CDR2 YFSETQ. V gave up 2 bases and J gave up 2 bases; unmatched junction bases: 6. The CDR3 totals 15 residues. DNA of the CDR3: TGCGCCAGCAGCTTTTCACCGGGACAGGCCTACGAGCAGTACTTC. Protein: CASSFSPGQAYEQYF. Supplemented by reference TRBV5-1 and TRBJ2-7, the full variable domain reads KAGVTQTPRYLIKTRGQQVTLSCSPISGHRSVSWYQQTPGQGLQFLFEYFSETQRNKGNFPGRFSGRQFSNSRSEMNVSTLELGDSALYLCASSFSPGQAYEQYFGPGTRLTVT.

The V gene is TRBV9, the J gene TRBJ1-1; no firm D call. The CDR3 has 13 amino acids. CDR1 SGDLS and CDR2 YYNGEE come from the germline V gene. The germline V and J ends were trimmed by 0 bases and 3 bases, with 6 bases remaining between them. DNA of the CDR3: TGTGCCAGCAGCGTAGTAGTAGACACTGAAGCTTTCTTT. This encodes CASSVVVDTEAFF.

The chain combines TRBV5-1 with TRBJ1-2; weak D call: TRBD1 (5 bases). CDR1 and CDR2 from the germline V gene are SGHRS and YFSETQ. The CDR3 loop spans 15 amino acids. V shed 4 bases and J shed 8 bases, with 21 bases lying between them. The CDR3 DNA is TGCGCCAGCAGCCCATCGACTGGGGGAGGGAGCGGCTACACCTTC. Its translation: CASSPSTGGGSGYTF.

This clonotype was recorded once. The gene calls are TRBV11-2 and TRBJ2-7; the match to TRBD1 covers 8 bases. CDR1 and CDR2 (germline): SGHAT, FQNNGV. The CDR3 consists of 16 residues. Germline trimming cut 5 bases from V and 2 bases from J; bases unmatched to any gene: 11. This CDR3 reads CASSPSWTGSTYEQYF. As DNA, the CDR3 is TGTGCCAGCAGCCCCTCTTGGACAGGGAGCACCTACGAGCAGTACTTC.

The rearrangement joins TRBV28 to TRBJ2-1; D possibly corresponds to TRBD2 (6 bases). The germline V gene has CDR1 MDHEN and CDR2 SYDVKM. V lost 8 bases to trimming and J lost 12 bases, with 26 bases between them. The CDR3 spans 15 residues. CDR3 nucleotides: TGTGCCAGCTCAGCGGGCTACCCCCCGGTATTTGGGCAGTTCTTC. Amino acid sequence: CASSAGYPPVFGQFF.

The chain combines TRBV7-8 with TRBJ2-7, with D possibly TRBD1 on 6 matching bases. Per germline, CDR1 SGHVS and CDR2 FQNEAQ. Trimming stripped 6 bases from V and 4 bases from J, with 16 bases between. CDR3 size: 14 residues. The CDR3 sequence is CASSPREGGYEQYF. The DNA for the CDR3 is TGTGCCAGCAGTCCACGGGAAGGGGGTTACGAGCAGTACTTC.

A few counts support this clonotype. The CDR3 spells CSARVALVATNEKLFF. CDR3 nucleotides: TGCAGTGCTAGAGTGGCACTCGTTGCAACTAATGAAAAACTGTTTTTT. The chain joins TRBV20-1 to TRBJ1-4; D ambiguous. This CDR3 has 16 residues. Germline CDR1 and CDR2: DFQATT and SNEGSKA (reference sequence). The V end was cut by 1 base, the J end by 0 bases, with 12 bases between.

There are many counts of this clonotype. The gene calls are TRBV7-2 and TRBJ2-1; 7 bases are a match to TRBD2. This CDR3 spans 12 amino acids. Germline lookup yields CDR1 SGHTA and CDR2 FQGNSA. Germline trimming cut 5 bases from V and 13 bases from J; bases unmatched to any gene: 8. The CDR3 coding sequence is TGTGCCAGCAGCACCTATAGCGGGTTCCAGTTCTTC. Translation: CASSTYSGFQFF.

This clonotype was seen many times. The chain employs TRBV12-3 or TRBV12-4 and TRBJ1-2; D is ambiguous. The CDR3 contains 14 residues. V shed 4 bases and J shed 2 bases, with 11 bases lying between them. CDR3 residues: CASSYKDDNYGYTF. As DNA, the CDR3 is TGTGCCAGCAGTTACAAGGACGACAACTATGGCTACACCTTC.

CDR3 sequence (DNA): TGTGCCAGCAGTTTAGAAGCGGGAGTCGGCGAGCAGTACTTC. It translates to CASSLEAGVGEQYF. The chain combines TRBV12-3 or TRBV12-4 with TRBJ2-5, with 8 bases identical to TRBD2. TRBJ2-7 matches the DNA end more closely, so the J call is doubtful. The CDR3 extends over 14 amino acids.

V gene TRBV14 combines with J gene TRBJ2-1; 9 bases line up with TRBD2. From germline, CDR1 is SGHDN and CDR2 FVKESK. The V segment lost 1 base and the J segment 8 bases; nucleotides outside the gene matches: 9. CDR3 length: 16 amino acids. CDR3 DNA: TGTGCCAGCAGCCAAGGTTTTAGCGGGAGTATCTATGAGCAGTTCTTC. It specifies CASSQGFSGSIYEQFF.

CDR3: CASSHGSLAGSLTDEQYF. Here the CDR3 DNA reads TGTGCCAGCAGCCATGGATCACTAGCGGGAAGTCTAACAGACGAGCAGTACTTC. The V call is TRBV3-1, the J call TRBJ2-5, with 10 bases identical to TRBD2. The J call is in doubt because the DNA end fits TRBJ2-7 better. The CDR3 contains 18 residues. Looked up from germline, CDR1 is LGHDT and CDR2 is YNNKEL (reference sequence).

The J gene is TRBJ2-7, the V gene TRBV20-1; TRBD2 might be the D (5 bases). Germline assignment: CDR1 DFQATT and CDR2 SNEGSKA (reference sequence). V lost 3 bases and J lost 3, with 6 bases in between. The CDR3 spans 11 residues. The CDR3 sequence is CSASGVYEQYF. CDR3 sequence (DNA): TGCAGTGCTAGCGGGGTCTACGAGCAGTACTTC.

The chain has TRBV7-9 and TRBJ2-1; 9 bases match TRBD2. Germline CDR1 is SEHNR and CDR2 is FQNEAQ (reference sequence). This CDR3 spans 15 amino acids. V gave up 5 bases and J gave up 7 bases; unmatched junction bases: 9. The CDR3 region is CASSVTGLAPNEQFF. The CDR3 region has the DNA TGTGCCAGCAGCGTAACCGGACTAGCGCCGAATGAGCAGTTCTTC.

The chain couples TRBV27 to TRBJ2-7; TRBD1 matches 7 bases. Looked up from germline, CDR1 is MNHEY and CDR2 is SMNVEV (reference sequence). The CDR3 runs 14 residues. J lost 0 bases, V lost 6 bases, and 5 bases had no gene match. The CDR3: CASRGDRDSYEQYF. CDR3 nucleotides: TGTGCCAGCAGGGGAGACAGGGACTCCTACGAGCAGTACTTC.